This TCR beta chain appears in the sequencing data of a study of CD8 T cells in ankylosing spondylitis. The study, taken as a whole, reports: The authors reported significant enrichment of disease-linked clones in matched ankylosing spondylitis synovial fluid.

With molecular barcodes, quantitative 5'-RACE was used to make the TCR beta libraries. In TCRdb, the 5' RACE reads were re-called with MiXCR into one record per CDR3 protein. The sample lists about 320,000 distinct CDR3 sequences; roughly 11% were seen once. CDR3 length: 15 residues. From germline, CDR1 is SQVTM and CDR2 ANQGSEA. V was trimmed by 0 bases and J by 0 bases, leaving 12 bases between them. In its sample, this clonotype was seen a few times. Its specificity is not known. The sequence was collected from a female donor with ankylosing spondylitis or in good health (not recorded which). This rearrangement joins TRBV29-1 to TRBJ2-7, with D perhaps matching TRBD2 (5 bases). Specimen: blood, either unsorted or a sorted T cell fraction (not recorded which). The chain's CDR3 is CSVEERSGNSYEQYF. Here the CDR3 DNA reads TGCAGCGTTGAAGAACGATCCGGGAACTCCTACGAGCAGTACTTC.